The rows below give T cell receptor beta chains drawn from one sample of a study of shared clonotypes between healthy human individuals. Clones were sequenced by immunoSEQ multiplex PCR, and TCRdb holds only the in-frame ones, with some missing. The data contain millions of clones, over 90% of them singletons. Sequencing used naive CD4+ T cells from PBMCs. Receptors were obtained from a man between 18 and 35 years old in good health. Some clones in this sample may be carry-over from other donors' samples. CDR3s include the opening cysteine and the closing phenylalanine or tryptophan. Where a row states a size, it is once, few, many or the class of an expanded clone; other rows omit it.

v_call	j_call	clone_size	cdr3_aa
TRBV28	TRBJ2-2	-	CASSNPPWANTGELFF
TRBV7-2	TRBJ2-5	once	CASSRLAGVVTQYF
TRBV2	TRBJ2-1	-	CASRSSAGEQFF
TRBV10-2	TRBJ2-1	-	CASSRDQTSEDEQFF
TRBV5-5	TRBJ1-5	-	CASSLVMSTNQPQHF
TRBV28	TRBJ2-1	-	CASSEQGGTSYEQFF
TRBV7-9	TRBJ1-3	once	CASSSRGLLGAPGNTIYF
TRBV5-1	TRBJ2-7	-	CASSLGGGSSYEQYF
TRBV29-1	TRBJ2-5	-	CSVEDQEGREQYF
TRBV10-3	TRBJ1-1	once	CAISGVNTEAFF
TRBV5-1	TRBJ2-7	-	CASSFGGVGYEQYF
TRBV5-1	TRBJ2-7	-	CASSFQGDYEQYF